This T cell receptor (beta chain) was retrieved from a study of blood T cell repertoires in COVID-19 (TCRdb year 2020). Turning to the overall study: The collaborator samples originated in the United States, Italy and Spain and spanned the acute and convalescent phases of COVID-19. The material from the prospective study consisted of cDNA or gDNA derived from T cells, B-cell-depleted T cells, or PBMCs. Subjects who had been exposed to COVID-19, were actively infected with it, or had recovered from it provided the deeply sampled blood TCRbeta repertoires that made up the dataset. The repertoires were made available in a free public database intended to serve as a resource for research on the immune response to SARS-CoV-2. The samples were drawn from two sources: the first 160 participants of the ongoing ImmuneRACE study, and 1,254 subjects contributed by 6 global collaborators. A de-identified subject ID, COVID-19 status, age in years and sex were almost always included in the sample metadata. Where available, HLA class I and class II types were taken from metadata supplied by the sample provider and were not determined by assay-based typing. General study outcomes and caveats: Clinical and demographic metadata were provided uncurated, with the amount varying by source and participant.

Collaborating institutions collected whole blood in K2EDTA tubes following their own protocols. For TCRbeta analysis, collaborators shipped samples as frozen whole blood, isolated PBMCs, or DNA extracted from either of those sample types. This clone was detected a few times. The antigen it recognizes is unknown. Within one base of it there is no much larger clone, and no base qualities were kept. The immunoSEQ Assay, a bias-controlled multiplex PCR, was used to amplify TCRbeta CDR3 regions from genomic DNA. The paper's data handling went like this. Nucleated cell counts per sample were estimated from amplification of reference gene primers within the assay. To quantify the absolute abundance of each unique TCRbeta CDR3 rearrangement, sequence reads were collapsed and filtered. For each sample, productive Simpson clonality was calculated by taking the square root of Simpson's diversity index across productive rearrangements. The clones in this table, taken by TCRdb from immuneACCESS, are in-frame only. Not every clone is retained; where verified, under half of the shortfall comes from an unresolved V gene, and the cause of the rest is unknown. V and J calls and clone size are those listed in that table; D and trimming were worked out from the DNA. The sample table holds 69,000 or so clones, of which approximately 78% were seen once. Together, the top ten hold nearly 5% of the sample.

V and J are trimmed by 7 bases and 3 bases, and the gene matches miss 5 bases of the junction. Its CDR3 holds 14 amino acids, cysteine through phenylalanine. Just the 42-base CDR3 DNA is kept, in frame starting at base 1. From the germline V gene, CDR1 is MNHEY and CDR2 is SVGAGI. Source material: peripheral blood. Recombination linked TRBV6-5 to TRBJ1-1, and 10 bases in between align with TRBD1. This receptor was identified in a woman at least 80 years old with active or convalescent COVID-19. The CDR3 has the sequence CASTDRGLYTEAFF. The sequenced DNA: TGTGCCAGCACCGACAGGGGGCTATACACTGAAGCTTTCTTT.